The 17 T cell receptor beta chains in this list originate from one sample, sequenced in a study of T-cell memory formation after mild COVID-19. TCRdb independently ran MiXCR on the 5' RACE reads; one entry per CDR3 protein. The data contain approximately 300,000 distinct CDR3 sequences, about 16% of them singletons. Sample: PBMCs or a T cell subset sorted from them (not recorded which). The receptors stem from a man aged 18 to 30 who had mild COVID-19 (a few samples of this study predate the infection). Cell type and time point are not known.

There are a few counts of this clonotype. The chain links TRBV12-3 or TRBV12-4 to TRBJ2-5; 9 bases are a match to TRBD1. This CDR3 is built from 13 residues. Trimming took 5 bases from V and 4 from J; bases not matched to a gene: 2. The CDR3 DNA sequence: TGTGCCAGCAGTACGGACAGGGGAGAGACCCAGTACTTC. It specifies CASSTDRGETQYF.

This chain connects TRBV6-6 to TRBJ2-1, with unresolved D. Germline V lookup: CDR1 MNHNY, CDR2 SVGAGI (reference sequence). V was shortened by 2 bases and J by 6 bases, with 5 bases between the two germline ends. The length of the CDR3 is 12 residues. The CDR3 DNA is TGTGCCAGCAGTTACGGGGTCAATGAGCAGTTCTTC. Translated: CASSYGVNEQFF.

The chain joins TRBV7-2 to TRBJ2-5, with D possibly matching TRBD2 (6 bases). The length of the CDR3 is 16 residues. The V and J ends lost 5 bases and 2 bases respectively, with 18 bases between them. CDR1 and CDR2 (germline): SGHTA, FQGNSA. The CDR3 reads CASSLLGGEVQETQYF. The CDR3 DNA reads as TGTGCCAGCAGCCTATTGGGGGGAGAGGTACAAGAGACCCAGTACTTC.

This clonotype showed up just a few times. The chain couples TRBV7-6 to TRBJ2-3; 7 bases line up with TRBD1. The V gene end was trimmed by 2 bases and the J gene end by 0 bases; junction bases not matched to a gene: 8. This CDR3 contains 17 residues. Germline V gene lookup returns CDR1 SGHVS and CDR2 FNYEAQ. CDR3 region: CASSLLQGTPSTDTQYF. In nucleotides, the CDR3 is TGTGCCAGCAGCTTACTACAGGGGACGCCTAGCACAGATACGCAGTATTTT.

The chain has TRBV6-5 and TRBJ2-2; perhaps TRBD1 as D (6 bases). This CDR3 contains 14 residues. Germline V gives CDR1 MNHEY, CDR2 SVGAGI. The V end lost 6 bases, the J end lost 3 bases, and 11 bases lay between the germline ends. Here the CDR3 reads CASRQGGDTGELFF. In DNA, the CDR3 is TGTGCCAGCAGACAGGGTGGGGACACCGGGGAGCTGTTTTTT.

This clonotype was detected only a few times. The chain carries TRBV7-2 and TRBJ2-7, with unresolved D. The CDR3 is 13 residues long. V was pared by 6 bases and J by 0 bases, with 9 bases between. CDR1 and CDR2 (germline): SGHTA, FQGNSA. The CDR3 nucleotides read TGTGCCAGCAGGAACCCACCCTCCTACGAGCAGTACGTC. This gives the protein CASRNPPSYEQYV.

This clonotype has a handful of counts. This chain links TRBV7-2 with TRBJ1-1, with TRBD1 identical over 11 bases. Trimming at V came to 5 bases and at J to 4 bases, leaving 3 bases not matched to a gene. The germline CDR1 and CDR2 sequences are SGHTA and FQGNSA. The CDR3 is made up of 14 amino acids. CDR3 nucleotide sequence: TGTGCCAGCAGCCGGGACAGGGGGAGCACTGAAGCTTTCTTT. The encoded protein is CASSRDRGSTEAFF.

V usage is TRBV6-5 and J usage is TRBJ2-4, with 8 bases fitting TRBD1. V lost 6 bases to trimming and J lost 0 bases; unmatched junction nucleotides: 16. CDR1 MNHEY and CDR2 SVGAGI come from the germline V gene. The CDR3 runs to 19 residues. CDR3 region: CASSPALAGGRGAKNIQYF. CDR3 nucleotide sequence: TGTGCCAGCAGCCCCGCCTTGGCAGGGGGCCGAGGAGCCAAAAACATTCAGTACTTC.

This rearrangement joins TRBV13 to TRBJ1-6; 9 positions match TRBD1. Germline CDR1 reads PRHDT; CDR2 reads FYEKMQ (reference sequence). The CDR3 length is 16 residues. Unmatched junction bases numbered 5, after V lost 4 bases and J lost 4 bases. Written as DNA, the CDR3 is TGTGCCAGCAGCTCCGCTGGGACAGGGTATAATTCACCCCTCCACTTT. Encoded protein: CASSSAGTGYNSPLHF.

The CDR3 bases are TGTGCCAGCAACCCGAGAGCGGGATCCACAGATACGCAGTATTTT. Translation gives CASNPRAGSTDTQYF. The genes are TRBV4-2 and TRBJ2-3; 7 bases agree with TRBD2. Germline CDR1 LGHNA, CDR2 YNFKEQ. J gave up 2 bases and V 7 bases, and 9 bases lay outside the gene matches. This CDR3 region has 15 residues.

The V call is TRBV25-1, the J call TRBJ2-3; D is undetermined. CDR3 length: 13 residues. CDR1 is MGHDK, CDR2 SYGVNS, per germline. Trimming left V 5 bases short and J 7 bases short, with 13 bases between. The CDR3 DNA is TGTGCCAGCAGTATCTCAGGCTCCAATACGCAGTATTTT. Its translation is CASSISGSNTQYF.

CDR3 protein: CASSLAGAGQETQYF. The CDR3, as DNA: TGCGCCAGCAGCTTGGCAGGGGCTGGCCAAGAGACCCAGTACTTC. The chain carries TRBV5-1 and TRBJ2-5, with a possible D match to TRBD1 (6 bases). The CDR3 contains 15 residues. CDR1 SGHRS and CDR2 YFSETQ come from the germline V gene. The V and J ends lost 0 bases and 1 base respectively, with 10 bases between them.

CDR3 bases: TGTGCCAGCAGTGGACAGGGGTTTGGTACGCAGTATTTT. Translation: CASSGQGFGTQYF. This chain uses TRBV6-6 with TRBJ2-3; 9 bases agree with TRBD1. The CDR3 extends over 13 amino acids. V lost 5 bases and J lost 8; bases outside the gene matches: 5. Germline V gene lookup returns CDR1 MNHNY and CDR2 SVGAGI (reference sequence).

In this sample, this clonotype turned up a few times. This rearrangement joins TRBV20-1 to TRBJ1-6, with 8 nucleotides matching TRBD1. The length of the CDR3 is 12 residues. The V segment lost 4 bases and the J segment 15 bases; nucleotides outside the gene matches: 8. CDR1 is DFQATT, CDR2 SNEGSKA, per germline (reference sequence). In nucleotides, the CDR3 is TGCAGTGCTATAGGGACAGGTCCCATCCTCCACTTT. Translation: CSAIGTGPILHF.

This clonotype was picked up a small number of times. The chain combines TRBV5-1 with TRBJ2-7; 8 bases are shared with TRBD1. With V trimmed by 3 bases and J by 0 bases, 11 bases remained unmatched. The CDR3 extends over 17 amino acids. The germline V gene encodes CDR1 SGHRS and CDR2 YFSETQ. The CDR3 DNA is TGCGCCAGCAGCTGGGGGCCGGGACAGGTAACCTCCTACGAGCAGTACTTC. Amino acids: CASSWGPGQVTSYEQYF.

In its sample, this clonotype was seen a few times. This chain links TRBV12-3 or TRBV12-4 with TRBJ2-2; 9 bases match TRBD2. This CDR3 has 15 amino acids. V trimming: 3 bases; J trimming: 4 bases; junction bases outside the gene matches: 3. CDR3 protein: CASSLGSGGTGELFF. In DNA, the CDR3 is TGTGCCAGCAGTTTGGGTAGCGGGGGCACCGGGGAGCTGTTTTTT.

This clonotype has ten or more counts. This rearrangement joins TRBV7-9 to TRBJ2-3, with 8 nucleotides matching TRBD1. Germline trimming cut 7 bases from V and 4 bases from J; bases unmatched to any gene: 13. From germline, CDR1 is SEHNR and CDR2 FQNEAQ (reference sequence). The CDR3 length is 16 residues. The CDR3 reads CASNPSRGPGADTQYF. DNA of the CDR3: TGTGCCAGCAATCCATCCAGGGGGCCTGGCGCAGATACGCAGTATTTT.